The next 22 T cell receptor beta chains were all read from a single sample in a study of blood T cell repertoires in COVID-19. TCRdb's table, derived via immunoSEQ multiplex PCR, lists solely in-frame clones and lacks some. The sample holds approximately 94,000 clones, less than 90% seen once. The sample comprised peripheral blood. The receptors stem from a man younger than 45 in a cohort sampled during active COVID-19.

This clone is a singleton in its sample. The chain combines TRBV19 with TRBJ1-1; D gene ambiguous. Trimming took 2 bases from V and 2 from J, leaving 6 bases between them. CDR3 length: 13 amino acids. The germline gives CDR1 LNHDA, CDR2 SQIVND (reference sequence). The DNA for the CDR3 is TGTGCCAGTAGTATACAGGTAAACACTGAAGCTTTCTTT. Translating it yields CASSIQVNTEAFF.

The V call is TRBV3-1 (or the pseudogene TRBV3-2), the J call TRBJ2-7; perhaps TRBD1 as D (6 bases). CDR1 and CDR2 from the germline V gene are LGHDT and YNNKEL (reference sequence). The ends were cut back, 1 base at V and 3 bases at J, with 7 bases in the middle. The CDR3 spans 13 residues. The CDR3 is CASSQGTDYEQYF. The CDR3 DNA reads TGTGCCAGCAGCCAAGGGACAGACTACGAGCAGTACTTC.

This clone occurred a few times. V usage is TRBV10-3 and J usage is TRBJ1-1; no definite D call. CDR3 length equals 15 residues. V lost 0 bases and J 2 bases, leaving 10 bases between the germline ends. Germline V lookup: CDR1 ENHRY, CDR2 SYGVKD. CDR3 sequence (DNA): TGTGCCATCAGTGAGTCTTCCAGATCAAACACTGAAGCTTTCTTT. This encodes CAISESSRSNTEAFF.

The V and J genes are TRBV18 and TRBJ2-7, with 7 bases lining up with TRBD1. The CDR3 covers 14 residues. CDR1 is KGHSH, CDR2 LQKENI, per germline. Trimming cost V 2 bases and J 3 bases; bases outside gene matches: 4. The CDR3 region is CASSPRTGIYEQYF. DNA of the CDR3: TGTGCCAGCTCACCAAGGACAGGCATCTACGAGCAGTACTTC.

The CDR3 DNA reads TGCGCCAGCAGCCCGGAACCCCCAGGGGGCGGGGCAGATACGCAGTATTTT. It yields the protein CASSPEPPGGGADTQYF. The rearrangement uses TRBV5-1 and TRBJ2-3; the match to TRBD1 covers 8 bases. This CDR3 region has 17 residues. With 4 bases clipped from V and 4 bases from J, the junction kept 14 bases outside the gene matches. Germline loops: CDR1 SGHRS, CDR2 YFSETQ.

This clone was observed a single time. CDR3 nucleotides: TGTGCCAGCAGCTTAGCGACAGGGGGCGCGAAGACCCAGTACTTC. As protein: CASSLATGGAKTQYF. V is TRBV7-9 and J is TRBJ2-5, with 10 bases fitting TRBD1. Germline V gene sequence: CDR1 SEHNR, CDR2 FQNEAQ (reference sequence). V trimming: 0 bases; J trimming: 6 bases; junction bases outside the gene matches: 4. The CDR3 sequence is 15 residues long.

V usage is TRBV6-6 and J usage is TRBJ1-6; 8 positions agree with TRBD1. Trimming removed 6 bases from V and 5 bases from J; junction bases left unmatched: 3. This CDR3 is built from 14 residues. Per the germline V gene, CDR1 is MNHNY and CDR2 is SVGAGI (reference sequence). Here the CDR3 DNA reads TGTGCCAGCAGCCCGACAGGGGATAATTCACCCCTCCACTTT. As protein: CASSPTGDNSPLHF.

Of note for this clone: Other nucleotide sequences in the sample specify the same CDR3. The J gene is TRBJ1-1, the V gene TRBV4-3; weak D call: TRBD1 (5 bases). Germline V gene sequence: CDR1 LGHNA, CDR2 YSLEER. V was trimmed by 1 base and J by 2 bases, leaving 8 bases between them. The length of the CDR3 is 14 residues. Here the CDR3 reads CASSQGQRNTEAFF. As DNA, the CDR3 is TGCGCCAGCAGCCAAGGACAGAGAAACACTGAAGCTTTCTTT.

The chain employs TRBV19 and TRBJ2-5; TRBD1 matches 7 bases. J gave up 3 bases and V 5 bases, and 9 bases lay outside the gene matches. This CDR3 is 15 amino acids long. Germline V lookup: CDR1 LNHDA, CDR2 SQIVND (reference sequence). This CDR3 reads CASSPRDSRKETQYF. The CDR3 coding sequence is TGTGCCAGTAGTCCTCGGGACAGCAGAAAAGAGACCCAGTACTTC.

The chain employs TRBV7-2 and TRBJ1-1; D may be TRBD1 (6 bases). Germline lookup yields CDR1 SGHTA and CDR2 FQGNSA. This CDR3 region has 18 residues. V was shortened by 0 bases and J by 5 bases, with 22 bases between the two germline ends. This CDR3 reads CASSLAQGRQAMWTEAFF. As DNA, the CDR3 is TGTGCCAGCAGCTTAGCGCAGGGGAGACAGGCGATGTGGACTGAAGCTTTCTTT.

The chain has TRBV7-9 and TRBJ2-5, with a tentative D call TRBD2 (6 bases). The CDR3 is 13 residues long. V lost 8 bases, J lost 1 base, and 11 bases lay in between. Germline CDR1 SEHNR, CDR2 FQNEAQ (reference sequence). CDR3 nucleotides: TGTGCCAGCCGAGGCGGGATCCAAGAGACCCAGTACTTC. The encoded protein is CASRGGIQETQYF.

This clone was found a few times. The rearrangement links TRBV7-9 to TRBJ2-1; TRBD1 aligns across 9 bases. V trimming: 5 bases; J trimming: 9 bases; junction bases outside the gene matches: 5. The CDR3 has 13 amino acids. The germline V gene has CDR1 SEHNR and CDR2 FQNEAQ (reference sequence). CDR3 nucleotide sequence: TGTGCCAGCAGCGCCCGGGACAGGGCTGAGCAGTTCTTC. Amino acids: CASSARDRAEQFF. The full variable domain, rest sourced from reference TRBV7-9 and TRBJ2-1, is DTGVSQNPRHKITKRGQNVTFRCDPISEHNRLYWYRQTLGQGPEFLTYFQNEAQLEKSRLLSDRFSAERPKGSFSTLEIQRTEQGDSAMYLCASSARDRAEQFFGPGTRLTVL.

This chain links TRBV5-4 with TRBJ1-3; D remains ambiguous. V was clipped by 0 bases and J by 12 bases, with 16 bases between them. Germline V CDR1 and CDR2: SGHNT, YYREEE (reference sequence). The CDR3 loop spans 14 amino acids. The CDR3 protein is CASSLDRGGLGIYF. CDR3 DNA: TGTGCCAGCAGCTTGGATCGCGGCGGACTGGGCATATATTTT.

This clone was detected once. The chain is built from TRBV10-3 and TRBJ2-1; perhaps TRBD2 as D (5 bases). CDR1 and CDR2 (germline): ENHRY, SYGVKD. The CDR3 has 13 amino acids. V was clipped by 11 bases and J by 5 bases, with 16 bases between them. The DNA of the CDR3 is TGTGCCGCCCAAACCGGGATACACAATGAGCAGTTCTTC. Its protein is CAAQTGIHNEQFF.

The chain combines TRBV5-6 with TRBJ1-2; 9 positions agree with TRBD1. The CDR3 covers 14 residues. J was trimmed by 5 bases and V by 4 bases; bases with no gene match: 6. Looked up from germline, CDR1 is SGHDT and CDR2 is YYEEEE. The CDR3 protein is CASSADRGRYGYTF. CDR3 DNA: TGTGCCAGCAGCGCGGACAGGGGTCGGTATGGCTACACCTTC.

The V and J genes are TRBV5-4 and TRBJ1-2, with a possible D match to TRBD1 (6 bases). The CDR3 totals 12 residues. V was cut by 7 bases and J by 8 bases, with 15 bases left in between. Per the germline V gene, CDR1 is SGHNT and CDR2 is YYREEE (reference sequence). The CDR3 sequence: CASSEQGIGYTF. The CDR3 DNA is TGTGCCAGCTCGGAACAGGGCATAGGCTACACCTTC.

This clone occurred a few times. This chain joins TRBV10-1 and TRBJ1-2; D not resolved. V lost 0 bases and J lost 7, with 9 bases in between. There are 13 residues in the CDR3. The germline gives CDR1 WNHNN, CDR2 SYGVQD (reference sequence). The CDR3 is CASSESNTGGYTF. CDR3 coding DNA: TGCGCCAGCAGTGAGTCCAACACGGGTGGCTACACCTTC.

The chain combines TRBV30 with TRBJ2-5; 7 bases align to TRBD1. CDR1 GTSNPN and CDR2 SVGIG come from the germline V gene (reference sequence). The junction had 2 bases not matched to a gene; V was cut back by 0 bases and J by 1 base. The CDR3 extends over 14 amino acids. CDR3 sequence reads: CAWSVGQPQETQYF. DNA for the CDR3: TGTGCCTGGAGTGTGGGACAGCCCCAAGAGACCCAGTACTTC.

In nucleotides, the CDR3 is TGTGCCAGCAGTAACAATCCAGGGGGCGCGAGGTCCTACAATGAGCAGTTCTTC. Protein product: CASSNNPGGARSYNEQFF. This sequence joins TRBV6-4 and TRBJ2-1; 8 nucleotides align to TRBD1. Germline CDR1 and CDR2: MRHNA and SNTAGT. The CDR3 loop spans 18 amino acids. Trimming at V came to 5 bases and at J to 1 base, leaving 13 bases not matched to a gene.

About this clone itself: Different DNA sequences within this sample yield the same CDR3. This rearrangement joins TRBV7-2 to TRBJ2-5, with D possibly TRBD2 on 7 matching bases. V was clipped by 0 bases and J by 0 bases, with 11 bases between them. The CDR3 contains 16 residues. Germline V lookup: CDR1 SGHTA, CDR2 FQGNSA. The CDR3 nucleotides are TGTGCCAGCAGCTTAGCTGGGGGGGCAAACCAAGAGACCCAGTACTTC. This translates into CASSLAGGANQETQYF.

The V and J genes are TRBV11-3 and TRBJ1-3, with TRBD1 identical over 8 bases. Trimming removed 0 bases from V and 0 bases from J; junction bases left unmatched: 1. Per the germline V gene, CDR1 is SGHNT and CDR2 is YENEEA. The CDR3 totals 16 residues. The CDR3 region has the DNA TGTGCCAGCAGCTTAGATGGGACAGGCTCTGGAAACACCATATATTTT. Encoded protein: CASSLDGTGSGNTIYF.

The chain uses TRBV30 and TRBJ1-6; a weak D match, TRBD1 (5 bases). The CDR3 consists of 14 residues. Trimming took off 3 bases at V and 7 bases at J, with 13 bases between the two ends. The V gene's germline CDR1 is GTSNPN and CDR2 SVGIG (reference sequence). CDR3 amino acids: CAWSVAGMNSPLHF. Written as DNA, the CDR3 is TGTGCCTGGAGCGTGGCAGGGATGAATTCACCCCTCCACTTT.